One T cell receptor (beta chain) is described in this entry. The CDR3 totals 16 residues. From germline, CDR1 is ENHRY and CDR2 SYGVKD. V was pared by 3 bases and J by 3 bases, with 9 bases of the junction left unmatched. This sample was taken from a study of blood T cell repertoires in COVID-19. Study-level background: T cells, B-cell-depleted T cells, or PBMCs provided the cDNA or gDNA that served as material.

The repertoire was sequenced with immunoSEQ multiplex PCR; TCRdb's copy has only in-frame clones and lacks some. The sample has 200,000 or so clones; about nine tenths are singletons. Seattle participants joined during active infection and were tracked over time. The receptor comes from a man between 25 and 39 years old with COVID-19, enrolled during active disease. The gene calls are TRBV10-3 and TRBJ1-2; TRBD1 agrees at 8 bases. Sequenced material: peripheral blood. This CDR3 reads CAISEPGQVGDYGYTF. The DNA for the CDR3 is TGTGCCATCAGTGAACCGGGACAGGTAGGGGACTATGGCTACACCTTC.